The sequence of this T cell receptor (beta chain) was determined in a study of cytomegalovirus exposure and HLA in healthy donors. Looking at the study overall: Earlier, 150 million to 200 million T cells were analyzed, and 90 million to 120 million unique TCR beta sequences were found among them. Overall study results and limits: A later analysis reportedly found fewer N-insertions in an Asian-associated ancestry cluster than the roughly 670-donor mean. Listed as cytomegalovirus-associated were 170 or so TCR beta chains.

This PCR relied on a set of 60 Vbeta primers and 13 Jbeta primers. Produced via immunoSEQ multiplex PCR; TCRdb's table is partial and in-frame only. The data contain 150,000 to 200,000 clones, around four fifths of them singletons. Concerning this clone: Its specificity is unknown.

The V segment lost 2 bases and the J segment 5 bases; nucleotides outside the gene matches: 2. In germline, CDR1 is KGHSH, CDR2 LQKENI. CDR3 size: 15 residues. This sequence originates from a woman in her 50s in good health and CMV-seropositive. Sequencing was performed on PBMCs. The chain couples TRBV18 to TRBJ1-5, with 11 bases aligning to TRBD1. The CDR3 DNA reads TGTGCCAGCTCACCATGGACAGGGGGCGATCAGCCCCAGCATTTT. Translation gives CASSPWTGGDQPQHF.